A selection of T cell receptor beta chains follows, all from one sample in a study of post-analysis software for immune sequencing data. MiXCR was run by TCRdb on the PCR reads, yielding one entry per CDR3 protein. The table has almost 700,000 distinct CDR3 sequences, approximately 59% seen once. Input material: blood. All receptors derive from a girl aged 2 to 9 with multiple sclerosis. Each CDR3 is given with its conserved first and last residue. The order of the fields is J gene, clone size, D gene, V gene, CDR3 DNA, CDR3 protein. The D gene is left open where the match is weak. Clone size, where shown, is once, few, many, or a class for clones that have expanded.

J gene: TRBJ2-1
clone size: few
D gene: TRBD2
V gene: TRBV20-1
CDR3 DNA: TGCAGCTGGGCCCGACTAGCGGGAGTGGGTGAGCAGTTCTTC
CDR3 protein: CSWARLAGVGEQFF

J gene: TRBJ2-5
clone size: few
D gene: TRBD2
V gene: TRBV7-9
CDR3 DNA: TGTGCCAGCAGCTTTCCCGGGGGGCAAGAGACCCAGTACTTC
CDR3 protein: CASSFPGGQETQYF

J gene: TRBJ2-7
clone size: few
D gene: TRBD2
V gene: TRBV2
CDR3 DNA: TGTGCCAGCAGTGGGACTAGCGGGACACTCTACGAGCAGTACTTC
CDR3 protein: CASSGTSGTLYEQYF

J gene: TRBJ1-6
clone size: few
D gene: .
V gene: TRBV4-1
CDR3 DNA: TGCGCCAGCAGCCAAGAGGGACTCATAGATTCACCCCTCCACTTT
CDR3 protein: CASSQEGLIDSPLHF

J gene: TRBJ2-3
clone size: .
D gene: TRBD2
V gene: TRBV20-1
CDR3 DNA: TGCAGTGCTAGTGGGGACTACTCCCGTGATACGCAGTATTTT
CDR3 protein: CSASGDYSRDTQYF

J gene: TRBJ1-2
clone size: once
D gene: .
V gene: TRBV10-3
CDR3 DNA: TGTGCCATCAGTGAGTCCGAGAGCTATGGCTACACCTTC
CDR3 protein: CAISESESYGYTF

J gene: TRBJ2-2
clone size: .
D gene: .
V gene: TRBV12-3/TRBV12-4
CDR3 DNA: TGTGCCAGCAGTCAGCTAGAAAACGGGGAGCTGTTTTTT
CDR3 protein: CASSQLENGELFF

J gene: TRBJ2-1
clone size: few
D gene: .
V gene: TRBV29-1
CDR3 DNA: TGCAGCGTTGTGGCAGGGCTCAATGAGCAGTTCTTC
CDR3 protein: CSVVAGLNEQFF

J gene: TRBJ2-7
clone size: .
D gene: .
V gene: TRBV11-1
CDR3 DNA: TGTGCCAGCAGCTTAGTAGGGGCCTACTCCTACGAGCAGTACTTC
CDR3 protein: CASSLVGAYSYEQYF

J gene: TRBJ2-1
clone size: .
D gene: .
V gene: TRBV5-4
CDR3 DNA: TGTGCCAGCAGCTTGTTAACAGACAATGAGCAGTTCTTC
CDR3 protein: CASSLLTDNEQFF

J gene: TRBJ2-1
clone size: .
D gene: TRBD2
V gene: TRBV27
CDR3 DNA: TGTGCCAGCAGTTTACCAGCGGGAGGAGACAATGAGCAGTTCTTC
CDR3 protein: CASSLPAGGDNEQFF

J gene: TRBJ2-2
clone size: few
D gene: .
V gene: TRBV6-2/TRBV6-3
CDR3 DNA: TGTGCCAGCATCGAGGGTAACACCGGGGAGCTGTTTTTT
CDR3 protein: CASIEGNTGELFF

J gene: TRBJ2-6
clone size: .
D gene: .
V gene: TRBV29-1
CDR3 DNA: TGCAGCGTTGAAGATCGTGGCGGATCCAACGTCCTGACTTTC
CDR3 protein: CSVEDRGGSNVLTF

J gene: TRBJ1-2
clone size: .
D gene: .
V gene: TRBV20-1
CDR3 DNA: TGCAGTGCTAGAGATCCTAGGACGGAGGATGGCTACACCTTC
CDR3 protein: CSARDPRTEDGYTF

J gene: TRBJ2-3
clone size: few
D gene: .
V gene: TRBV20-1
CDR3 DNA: TGCAGTGCTAGGAGCGTTTTGGGACCTTCCACAGATACGCAGTATTTT
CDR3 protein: CSARSVLGPSTDTQYF

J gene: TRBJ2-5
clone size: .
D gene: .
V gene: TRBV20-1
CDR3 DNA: TGCAGTGCTAGAATTAGACCGCTTCAAGAGACCCAGTACTTC
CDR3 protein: CSARIRPLQETQYF